The rows below give T cell receptor beta chains drawn from one sample of a study of blood T cell repertoires in COVID-19. TCRdb's copy holds only in-frame clones and misses some; the assay was immunoSEQ multiplex PCR. The sample includes 200,000 to 300,000 clones, approximately 89% of them seen just once. The source material was PBMCs or T cells enriched from blood (not recorded which). The origin of the receptors is a woman under 30 who had recovered from COVID-19. CDR3s include the opening cysteine and the closing phenylalanine or tryptophan. D genes are given only for firm matches. The listing skips clone size in some rows; elsewhere it reads once, few, many or a size class.

length	V	D	size	J	DNA	CDR3
15	TRBV7-9	.	.	TRBJ2-1	TGTGCCAGCAGCTTTACGGGGCAGGGGATCGATGAGCAGTTCTTC	CASSFTGQGIDEQFF
15	TRBV30	TRBD1	once	TRBJ2-7	TGTGCCTGGAGTGCCGCCGGGACAGGTTTTCACGAGCAGTACTTC	CAWSAAGTGFHEQYF
16	TRBV6-1	TRBD2	few	TRBJ2-3	TGTGCCAGCAGTGAAGGACTAGCGGGGGGCACAGATACGCAGTATTTT	CASSEGLAGGTDTQYF
14	TRBV5-4	TRBD1	.	TRBJ1-2	TGTGCCAGCAGCCTGGACAGGGGGAGGGATGGCTACACCTTC	CASSLDRGRDGYTF
16	TRBV7-6	.	.	TRBJ2-6	TGTGCCAGCAGCCCGCGATCGGGAACTGGGGCCAACGTCCTGACTTTC	CASSPRSGTGANVLTF
15	TRBV7-2	.	.	TRBJ2-1	TGTGCCAGCAGCAGGAGGAACACTAACTACAATGAGCAGTTCTTC	CASSRRNTNYNEQFF
15	TRBV13	TRBD2	.	TRBJ2-5	TGTGCCAGCAGCTTGCTCGGGACTAGGGTGGTGAGCCAGTACTTC	CASSLLGTRVVSQYF
14	TRBV19	TRBD1	.	TRBJ1-4	TGTGCCAGTAGTATAGGACAGGGGAGAGAAAAACTGTTTTTT	CASSIGQGREKLFF
14	TRBV4-1	TRBD1	.	TRBJ2-7	TGCGCCAGCAGCCCCCGACAGGGGAGGTACGAGCAGTACTTC	CASSPRQGRYEQYF
14	TRBV11-2	.	.	TRBJ1-2	TGTGCCAGCAGCCCCGGAGGTACAGTATATGGCTACACCTTC	CASSPGGTVYGYTF
13	TRBV12-3/TRBV12-4	.	.	TRBJ2-1	TGTGCCAGCAGTTTAGTCGTGTACAATGAGCAGTTCTTC	CASSLVVYNEQFF
17	TRBV3-1/TRBV3-2	.	.	TRBJ1-3	TGTGCCAGCAGCCAGAGGGGGGGCCCTTCCTCTGGAAACACCATATATTTT	CASSQRGGPSSGNTIYF
14	TRBV4-3	TRBD1	.	TRBJ1-2	TGCGCCAGCAGCCAGTACAACAGGGGGGATGGCTACACCTTC	CASSQYNRGDGYTF
15	TRBV5-1	TRBD1	.	TRBJ1-6	TGCGCCAGCAGCTTTTCTACAGGGGATAATTCACCCCTCCACTTT	CASSFSTGDNSPLHF
13	TRBV12-3/TRBV12-4	.	few	TRBJ1-4	TGTGCCAGCTCACCTGGGGGAGGCGAAAAACTGTTTTTT	CASSPGGGEKLFF
20	TRBV28	TRBD2	.	TRBJ2-3	TGTGCCAGCAGCGTACAAATTGGACTAGCGGGAGGATCCTCCACAGATACGCAGTATTTT	CASSVQIGLAGGSSTDTQYF
14	TRBV7-8	.	once	TRBJ2-1	TGTGCCAGCAGCTTAGTGGGAGGCTACAATGAGCAGTTCTTC	CASSLVGGYNEQFF
20	TRBV21-1	.	.	TRBJ1-4	TGTGCCAGCAGCAAGGGACAAAAGTCCCGGGACAGGGGCCCACCCGAAAAACTGTTTTTT	CASSKGQKSRDRGPPEKLFF
12	TRBV10-3	.	.	TRBJ2-7	TGTGCCATCAGTCCCACAGGTCTCGAGCAGTACTTC	CAISPTGLEQYF
15	TRBV2	.	.	TRBJ2-4	TGTGCCAGCAGTGATGATGGCCCACGGGGAAACATTCAGTACTTC	CASSDDGPRGNIQYF
15	TRBV10-3	.	.	TRBJ2-1	TGTGCCATCAGTGAGTCGACAGGCGACTACAATGAGCAGTTCTTC	CAISESTGDYNEQFF
14	TRBV4-3	.	few	TRBJ1-6	TGCGCCAGCAGCCGCGGCCAAGGGGGTTCACCCCTCCACTTT	CASSRGQGGSPLHF
14	TRBV5-5	.	.	TRBJ2-7	TGTGCCAGCAGCTTGGCAGGGCGGTCCTACGAGCAGTACTTC	CASSLAGRSYEQYF
12	TRBV24-1	.	.	TRBJ2-1	TGTGCCACCAGCAAGGAGGCGAATGAGCAGTTCTTC	CATSKEANEQFF
12	TRBV5-1	.	.	TRBJ2-2	TGCGCCAGCAGCTTGGGCGCCGGGGAGCTGTTTTTT	CASSLGAGELFF
12	TRBV12-3/TRBV12-4	.	.	TRBJ1-1	TGTGCCAGCAGCCCGCCTGGGGAGAAAGCTTTCTTT	CASSPPGEKAFF
14	TRBV10-3	.	.	TRBJ1-3	TGTGCCATCAGTGGTCAGGCCCCTGGAAACACCATATATTTT	CAISGQAPGNTIYF
15	TRBV6-5	.	.	TRBJ1-4	TGTGCCAGCAGTTACCTAGCCGCAACTAATGAAAAACTGTTTTTT	CASSYLAATNEKLFF
15	TRBV29-1	.	.	TRBJ1-5	TGCAGCGTTCAGACCGATGTTACAGGGAGTCAGCCCCAGCATTTT	CSVQTDVTGSQPQHF
13	TRBV6-5	.	.	TRBJ1-5	TGTGCCACGGGTGAGGGATTTGGGCAGCCCCAGCATTTT	CATGEGFGQPQHF
15	TRBV7-8	.	.	TRBJ2-5	TGTGCCAGCAGCTTTCAGGGACTGGCGAAAGAGACCCAGTACTTC	CASSFQGLAKETQYF
15	TRBV9	.	.	TRBJ1-2	TGTGCCAGTAGCGCGGCTGACAGAAGACCCTATGGCTACACCTTC	CASSAADRRPYGYTF
14	TRBV28	.	.	TRBJ1-5	TGTGCCAGCAGTTTATCCTGGGGGGGTCAGCCCCAGCATTTT	CASSLSWGGQPQHF
15	TRBV3-1/TRBV3-2	TRBD2	.	TRBJ2-7	TGTGCCAGCAGGGGGACTAGCGGGGCCGACTACGAGCAGTACTTC	CASRGTSGADYEQYF
14	TRBV19	.	few	TRBJ1-5	TGTGCCACCGATACCAGGGATAGCAATCAGCCCCAGCATTTT	CATDTRDSNQPQHF
14	TRBV25-1	.	once	TRBJ2-7	TGTGCCAGCAGTGATGTACAGGGTCTGCACGAGCAGTACTTC	CASSDVQGLHEQYF
14	TRBV28	TRBD1	.	TRBJ1-1	TGTGCCAGCAACCGACAGGGTACGGACACTGAAGCTTTCTTT	CASNRQGTDTEAFF
14	TRBV9	.	.	TRBJ2-5	TGTGCCAGCGGCCGGTGGGGAGAGGACGAGACCCAGTACTTC	CASGRWGEDETQYF
15	TRBV28	TRBD1	.	TRBJ2-7	TGTGCCAGCAGCCCGCGGCGGCAGGGGGCCTACGAGCAGTACTTC	CASSPRRQGAYEQYF
13	TRBV20-1	.	.	TRBJ1-1	TGCAGTGCTAGTCGGGGGTCGGACACTGAAGCTTTCTTT	CSASRGSDTEAFF
14	TRBV4-3	.	.	TRBJ2-7	TGCGCCAGCAGCCAAGAACCTAGCCCCCACGAGCAGTACTTC	CASSQEPSPHEQYF
14	TRBV30	TRBD2	.	TRBJ2-3	TGTGCCTGGAGACTAGCGGGCTCCACAGATACGCAGTATTTT	CAWRLAGSTDTQYF
16	TRBV5-1	TRBD2	.	TRBJ2-1	TGCGCCAGCAGCTTACGGACTAGCGGGATTTCGGATGAGCAGTTCTTC	CASSLRTSGISDEQFF
15	TRBV28	.	.	TRBJ1-3	TGTGCCAGCAGTTTGGCGGGGGACTCTGGAAACACCATATATTTT	CASSLAGDSGNTIYF
16	TRBV7-9	.	.	TRBJ1-3	TGTGCCAGCAGAAGAGGACTGGAGACCTCTGGAAACACCATATATTTT	CASRRGLETSGNTIYF
16	TRBV29-1	.	once	TRBJ2-7	TGCAGCGTTGAAGATCAAGGAGAGACAGGTATCTACGAGCAGTACTTC	CSVEDQGETGIYEQYF
16	TRBV6-6	.	.	TRBJ2-2	TGTGCCAGCAGTTCCCCCGACAGGCTGAACACCGGGGAGCTGTTTTTT	CASSSPDRLNTGELFF
14	TRBV3-1/TRBV3-2	.	.	TRBJ2-7	TGTGCCAGCAGCCACCCCAAGGCAGGGGACGAGCAGTACTTC	CASSHPKAGDEQYF
17	TRBV4-1	TRBD1	.	TRBJ2-2	TGCGCCAGCAGCCAAGGGACAGGTCTACAAAACACCGGGGAGCTGTTTTTT	CASSQGTGLQNTGELFF
18	TRBV11-3	TRBD2	.	TRBJ2-5	TGTGCCAGCAGCCTTGCCGGGACTAGCGGGGGGGCCGGTAAGACCCAGTACTTC	CASSLAGTSGGAGKTQYF
17	TRBV19	TRBD1	few	TRBJ1-5	TGTGCCAGTAGTATAGTTCCGGGACAGGTTAGCAATCAGCCCCAGCATTTT	CASSIVPGQVSNQPQHF
14	TRBV11-2	TRBD2	few	TRBJ2-7	TGTGCCAGCAGCCCAAATAGCGGGAGCTACGAGCAGTACTTC	CASSPNSGSYEQYF
15	TRBV11-3	TRBD1	.	TRBJ2-7	TGTGCCAGCAGCCCCTCTACAGGGGCTGAGGACGAGCAGTACTTC	CASSPSTGAEDEQYF
15	TRBV12-1	.	.	TRBJ2-2	TGTGCCAGCAGCCGGACTAGCGCGGGCACCGGGGAGCTGTTTTTT	CASSRTSAGTGELFF
13	TRBV27	.	.	TRBJ1-1	TGTGCCAGCAGTTTATCGTCGTACACTGAAGCTTTCTTT	CASSLSSYTEAFF
19	TRBV3-1/TRBV3-2	TRBD1	.	TRBJ1-4	TGTGCCAGCAGCCAATTTAAAGTGGACAGGGAGCCAACTAATGAAAAACTGTTTTTT	CASSQFKVDREPTNEKLFF
16	TRBV18	TRBD1	.	TRBJ2-1	TGTGCCAGCTCACCTTCGACAGGGAAGATCTACAATGAGCAGTTCTTC	CASSPSTGKIYNEQFF
15	TRBV28	TRBD1	.	TRBJ2-2	TGTGCCAGCAGTTTAGAGCAGGGGGCGGTCGGGGAGCTGTTTTTT	CASSLEQGAVGELFF
13	TRBV5-8	TRBD1	.	TRBJ2-1	TGTGCCTCCAGGGACAGAAGCTACAATGAGCAGTTCTTC	CASRDRSYNEQFF
14	TRBV19	.	.	TRBJ1-1	TGTGCCAGTAGTACGGACAGCATAAACACTGAAGCTTTCTTT	CASSTDSINTEAFF